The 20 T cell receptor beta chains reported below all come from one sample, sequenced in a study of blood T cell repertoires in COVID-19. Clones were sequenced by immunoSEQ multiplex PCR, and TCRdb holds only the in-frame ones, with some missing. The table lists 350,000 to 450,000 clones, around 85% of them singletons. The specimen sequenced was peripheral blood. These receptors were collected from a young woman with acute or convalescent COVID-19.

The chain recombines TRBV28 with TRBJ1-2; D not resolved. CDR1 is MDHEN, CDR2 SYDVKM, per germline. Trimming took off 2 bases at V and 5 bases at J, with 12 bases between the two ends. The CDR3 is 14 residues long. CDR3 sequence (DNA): TGTGCCAGCAGTTTAGGTGGCAGTTTGTATGGCTACACCTTC. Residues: CASSLGGSLYGYTF.

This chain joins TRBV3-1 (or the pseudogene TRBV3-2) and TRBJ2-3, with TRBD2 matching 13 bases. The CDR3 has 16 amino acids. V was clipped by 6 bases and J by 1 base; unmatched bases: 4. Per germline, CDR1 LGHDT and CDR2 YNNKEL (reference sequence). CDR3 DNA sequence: TGTGCCAGCAGTCGGACTAGCGGGGGCCGCACAGATACGCAGTATTTT. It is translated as CASSRTSGGRTDTQYF.

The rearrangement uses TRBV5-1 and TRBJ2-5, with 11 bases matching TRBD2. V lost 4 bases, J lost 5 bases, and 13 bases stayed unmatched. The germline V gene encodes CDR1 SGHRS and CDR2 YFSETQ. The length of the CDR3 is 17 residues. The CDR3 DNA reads TGCGCCAGCAGCCCGGAGGGAGGTAGCGGGGGGGCCGAGACCCAGTACTTC. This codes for CASSPEGGSGGAETQYF.

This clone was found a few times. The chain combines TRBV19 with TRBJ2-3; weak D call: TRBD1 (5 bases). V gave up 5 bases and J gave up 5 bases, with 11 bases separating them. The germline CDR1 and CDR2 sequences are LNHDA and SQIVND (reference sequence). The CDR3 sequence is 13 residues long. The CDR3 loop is CASSLGHRDTQYF. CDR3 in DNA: TGTGCCAGTAGTCTGGGGCATAGAGATACGCAGTATTTT.

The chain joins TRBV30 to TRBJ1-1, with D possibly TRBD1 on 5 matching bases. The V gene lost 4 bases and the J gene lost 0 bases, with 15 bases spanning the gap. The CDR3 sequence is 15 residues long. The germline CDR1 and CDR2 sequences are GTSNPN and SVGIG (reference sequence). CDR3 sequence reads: CAWKGAGLMNTEAFF. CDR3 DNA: TGTGCCTGGAAAGGGGCAGGACTAATGAACACTGAAGCTTTCTTT.

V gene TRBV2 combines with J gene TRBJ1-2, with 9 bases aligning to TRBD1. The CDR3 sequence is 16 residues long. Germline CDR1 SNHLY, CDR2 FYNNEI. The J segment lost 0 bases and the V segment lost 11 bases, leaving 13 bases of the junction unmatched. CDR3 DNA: TGTGCCCTTACTATTCTCGGACAGGGGACTAACTATGGCTACACCTTC. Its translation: CALTILGQGTNYGYTF.

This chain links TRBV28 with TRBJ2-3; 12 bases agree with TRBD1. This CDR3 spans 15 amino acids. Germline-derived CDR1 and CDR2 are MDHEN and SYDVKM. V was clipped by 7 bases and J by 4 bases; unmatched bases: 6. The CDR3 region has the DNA TGTGCCAGCACCAGGGACAGGGGGCGAGCAGATACGCAGTATTTT. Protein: CASTRDRGRADTQYF.

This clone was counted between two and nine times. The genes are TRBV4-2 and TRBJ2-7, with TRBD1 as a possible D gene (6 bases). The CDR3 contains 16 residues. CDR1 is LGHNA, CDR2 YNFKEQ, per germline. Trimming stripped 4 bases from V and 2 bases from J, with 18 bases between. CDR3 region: CASSPIYSQGPYEQYF. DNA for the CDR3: TGTGCCAGCAGCCCGATATATAGTCAGGGGCCCTACGAGCAGTACTTC.

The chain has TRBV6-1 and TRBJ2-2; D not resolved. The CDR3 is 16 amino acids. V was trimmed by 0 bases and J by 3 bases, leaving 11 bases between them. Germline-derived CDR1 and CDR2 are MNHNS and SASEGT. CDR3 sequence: CASSEARTRDTGELFF. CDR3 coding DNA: TGTGCCAGCAGTGAAGCTCGAACCCGGGACACCGGGGAGCTGTTTTTT.

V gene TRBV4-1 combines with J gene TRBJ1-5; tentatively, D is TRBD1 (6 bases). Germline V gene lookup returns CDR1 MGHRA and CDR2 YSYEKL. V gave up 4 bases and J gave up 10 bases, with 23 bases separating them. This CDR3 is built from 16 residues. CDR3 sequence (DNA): TGCGCCAGCAGCCGGTACCCCTGGGACACCATCAAACCCCAGCATTTT. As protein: CASSRYPWDTIKPQHF.

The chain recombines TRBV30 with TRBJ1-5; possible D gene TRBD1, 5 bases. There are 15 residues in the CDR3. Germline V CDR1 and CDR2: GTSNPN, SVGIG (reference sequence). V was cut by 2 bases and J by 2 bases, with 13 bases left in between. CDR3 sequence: CAWSLQASRNQPQHF. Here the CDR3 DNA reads TGTGCCTGGAGTTTACAGGCCTCTCGCAATCAGCCCCAGCATTTT. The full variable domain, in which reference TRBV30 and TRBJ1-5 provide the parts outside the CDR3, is SQTIHQWPATLVQPVGSPLSLECTVEGTSNPNLYWYRQAAGRGLQLLFYSVGIGQISSEVPQNLSASRPQDRQFILSSKKLLLSDSGFYLCAWSLQASRNQPQHFGDGTRLSIL.

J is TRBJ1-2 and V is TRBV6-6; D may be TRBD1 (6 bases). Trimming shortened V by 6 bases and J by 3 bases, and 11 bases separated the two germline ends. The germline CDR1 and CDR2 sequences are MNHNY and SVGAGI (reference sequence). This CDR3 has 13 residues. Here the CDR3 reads CASRDQGYYGYTF. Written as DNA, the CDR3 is TGTGCCAGCAGAGATCAGGGGTACTATGGCTACACCTTC.

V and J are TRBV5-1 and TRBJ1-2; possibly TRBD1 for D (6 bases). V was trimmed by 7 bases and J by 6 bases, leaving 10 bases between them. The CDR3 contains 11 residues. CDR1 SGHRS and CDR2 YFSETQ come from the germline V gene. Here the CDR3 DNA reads TGCGCCAGCGAAGGGGGGGATGGCTACACCTTC. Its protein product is CASEGGDGYTF.

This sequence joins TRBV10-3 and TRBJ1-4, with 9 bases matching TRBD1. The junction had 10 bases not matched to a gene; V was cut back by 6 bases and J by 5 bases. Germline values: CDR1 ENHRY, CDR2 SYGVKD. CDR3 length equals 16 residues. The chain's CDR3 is CAIRSALTGGNEKLFF. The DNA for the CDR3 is TGTGCCATCAGATCAGCCTTGACAGGGGGGAATGAAAAACTGTTTTTT.

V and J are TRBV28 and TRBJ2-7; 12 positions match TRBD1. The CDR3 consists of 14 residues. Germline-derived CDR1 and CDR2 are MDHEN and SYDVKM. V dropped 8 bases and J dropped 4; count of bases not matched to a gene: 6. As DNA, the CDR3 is TGTGCCAGCGGCGGGGACAGGGGGCTTTACGAGCAGTACTTC. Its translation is CASGGDRGLYEQYF. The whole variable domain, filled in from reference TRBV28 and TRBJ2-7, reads DVKVTQSSRYLVKRTGEKVFLECVQDMDHENMFWYRQDPGLGLRLIYFSYDVKMKEKGDIPEGYSVSREKKERFSLILESASTNQTSMYLCASGGDRGLYEQYFGPGTRLTVT.

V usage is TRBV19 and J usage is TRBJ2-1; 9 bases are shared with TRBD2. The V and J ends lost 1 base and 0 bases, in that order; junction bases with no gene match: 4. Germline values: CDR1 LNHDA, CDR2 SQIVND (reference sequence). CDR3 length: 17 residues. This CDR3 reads CASSIVSGGISYNEQFF. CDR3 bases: TGTGCCAGTAGTATAGTAAGCGGGGGGATCTCCTACAATGAGCAGTTCTTC.

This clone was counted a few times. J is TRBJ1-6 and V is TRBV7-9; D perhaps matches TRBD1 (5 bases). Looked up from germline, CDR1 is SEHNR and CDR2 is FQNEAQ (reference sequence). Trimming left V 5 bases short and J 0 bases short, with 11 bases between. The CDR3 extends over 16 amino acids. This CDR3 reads CASSPWGGSYNSPLHF. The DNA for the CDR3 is TGTGCCAGCAGCCCGTGGGGGGGCTCCTATAATTCACCCCTCCACTTT.

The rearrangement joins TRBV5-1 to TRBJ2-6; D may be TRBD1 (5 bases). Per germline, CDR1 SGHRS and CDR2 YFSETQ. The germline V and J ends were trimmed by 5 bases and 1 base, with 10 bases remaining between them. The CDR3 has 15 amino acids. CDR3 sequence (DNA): TGCGCCAGCAGGAATCAGGGATCTGGGGCCAACGTCCTGACTTTC. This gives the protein CASRNQGSGANVLTF.

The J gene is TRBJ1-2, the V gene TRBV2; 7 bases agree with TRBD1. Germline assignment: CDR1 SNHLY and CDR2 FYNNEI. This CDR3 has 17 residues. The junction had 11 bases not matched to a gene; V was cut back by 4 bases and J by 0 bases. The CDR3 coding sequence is TGTGCCAGCAGTGCCCTGCCCGGGACAGCGCCTAACTATGGCTACACCTTC. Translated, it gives CASSALPGTAPNYGYTF.

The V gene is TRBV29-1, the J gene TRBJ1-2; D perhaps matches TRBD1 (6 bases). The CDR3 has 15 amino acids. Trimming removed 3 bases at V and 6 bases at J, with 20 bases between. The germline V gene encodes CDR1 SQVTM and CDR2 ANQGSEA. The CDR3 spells CSVDGLGTRTNGYTF. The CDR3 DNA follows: TGCAGCGTTGATGGGTTGGGGACACGTACTAATGGCTACACCTTC.